The 13 T cell receptor beta chains below were found in one sample sequenced in a study of OX40 agonist ivuxolimab in advanced cancers. The assay was immunoSEQ multiplex PCR, and TCRdb's table has in-frame clones only and misses some. Here the sample spans roughly 43,000 clones, 82% being singletons. Sequences were derived from CD4+ or CD8+ T cells sorted from blood, sampled in a trial of the OX40 agonist ivuxolimab. The receptors stem from an adult with an advanced solid tumor such as melanoma, head and neck, liver or kidney cancer.

This clone appeared a few times. V gene TRBV2 combines with J gene TRBJ1-6, with 10 nucleotides matching TRBD1. CDR1 is SNHLY and CDR2 is FYNNEI in the germline V gene. With V trimmed by 10 bases and J by 6 bases, 3 bases remained unmatched. CDR3 length: 13 residues. The CDR3 DNA sequence: TGTGCCACGACAGGGGGCGTTAATTCACCCCTCCACTTT. Its translation is CATTGGVNSPLHF.

J is TRBJ2-1 and V is TRBV30; D remains unclear. The CDR3 has 12 amino acids. In germline, CDR1 is GTSNPN, CDR2 SVGIG (reference sequence). Between the trimmed V and J ends, which lost 0 bases and 7 bases, there was a span of 7 bases. The CDR3 here is CAWSVHLNEQFF. The CDR3 nucleotides read TGTGCCTGGAGTGTACATCTGAATGAGCAGTTCTTC.

The gene calls are TRBV5-4 and TRBJ1-2, with D possibly TRBD1 on 5 matching bases. The CDR3 is 15 amino acids. Trimming left V 3 bases short and J 0 bases short, with 12 bases between. Germline lookup yields CDR1 SGHNT and CDR2 YYREEE (reference sequence). The CDR3 region is CASSSQATPNYGYTF. The DNA for the CDR3 is TGTGCCAGCAGCTCACAGGCGACTCCTAACTATGGCTACACCTTC. The complete variable domain, with remaining parts taken from reference TRBV5-4 and TRBJ1-2, reads ETGVTQSPTHLIKTRGQQVTLRCSSQSGHNTVSWYQQALGQGPQFIFQYYREEENGRGNFPPRFSGLQFPNYSSELNVNALELDDSALYLCASSSQATPNYGYTFGSGTRLTVV.

This clone has a handful of counts. The V gene is TRBV6-1, the J gene TRBJ2-3; unclear D gene. The length of the CDR3 is 15 residues. The V gene's germline CDR1 is MNHNS and CDR2 SASEGT. V was cut by 0 bases and J by 4 bases, with 11 bases left in between. CDR3 sequence reads: CASSEALSVADTQYF. CDR3 DNA: TGTGCCAGCAGTGAAGCTCTGTCCGTAGCAGATACGCAGTATTTT.

V gene TRBV29-1 combines with J gene TRBJ2-3; 14 nucleotides match TRBD2. The CDR3 loop spans 18 amino acids. Germline loops: CDR1 SQVTM, CDR2 ANQGSEA. Trimming removed 6 bases from V and 1 base from J; junction bases left unmatched: 12. The CDR3 region is CSVAIEGLAGVRTDTQYF. The CDR3 DNA sequence: TGCAGCGTAGCGATAGAGGGACTAGCGGGGGTACGCACAGATACGCAGTATTTT.

This chain uses TRBV27 with TRBJ2-4, with D hard to call. Germline CDR1 reads MNHEY; CDR2 reads SMNVEV (reference sequence). With 2 bases removed from V and 4 bases from J, the gap between germline ends came to 9 bases. The CDR3 runs to 14 residues. The CDR3 DNA is TGTGCCAGCAGTTTAGGCAGAGCTAAAAACATTCAGTACTTC. Translated, it gives CASSLGRAKNIQYF.

The chain is built from TRBV19 and TRBJ1-6, with D tentatively TRBD1 (5 bases). Trimming left V 6 bases short and J 8 bases short, with 8 bases between. The CDR3 loop spans 12 amino acids. Looked up from germline, CDR1 is LNHDA and CDR2 is SQIVND (reference sequence). CDR3 in amino acids: CASRTRDSPLHF. The CDR3 DNA sequence: TGTGCCAGTAGGACCAGGGATTCACCCCTCCACTTT.

The rearrangement links TRBV10-3 to TRBJ2-3, with 9 bases fitting TRBD1. The CDR3 has 15 amino acids. Unmatched junction bases numbered 8, after V lost 6 bases and J lost 4 bases. From germline, CDR1 is ENHRY and CDR2 SYGVKD. This chain's CDR3 is CAISSGQGAADTQYF. The CDR3 coding sequence is TGTGCCATCAGCTCGGGACAGGGTGCGGCAGATACGCAGTATTTT.

V is TRBV4-3 and J is TRBJ1-1, with D possibly being TRBD1 (5 bases). Germline V lookup: CDR1 LGHNA, CDR2 YSLEER. CDR3 length: 15 amino acids. V lost 0 bases and J lost 0, with 8 bases in between. CDR3 nucleotides: TGCGCCAGCAGCCAAGAGCCGGGGCTGAACACTGAAGCTTTCTTT. Protein sequence: CASSQEPGLNTEAFF.

This clone was seen just once. The V call is TRBV7-6, the J call TRBJ2-1; no clear D. Germline V gives CDR1 SGHVS, CDR2 FNYEAQ. The CDR3 covers 13 residues. V was clipped by 3 bases and J by 6 bases, with 9 bases between them. DNA of the CDR3: TGTGCCAGCAGCTTTCTCCATGGCAATGAGCAGTTCTTC. Its protein product is CASSFLHGNEQFF.

This clone was seen just once. The DNA of the CDR3 is TGTGCCAGCAGGTTTAGTGCCGGGGAGCTGTTTTTT. The encoded protein is CASRFSAGELFF. J is TRBJ2-2 and V is TRBV7-3; D is undetermined. V was trimmed by 6 bases and J by 6 bases, leaving 8 bases between them. From germline, CDR1 is SGHTA and CDR2 FQGTGA. This CDR3 is built from 12 residues.

This chain uses TRBV25-1 with TRBJ1-2; 10 bases map to TRBD1. Per the germline V gene, CDR1 is MGHDK and CDR2 is SYGVNS. V was pared by 8 bases and J by 7 bases, with 7 bases of the junction left unmatched. CDR3 length equals 13 residues. The CDR3 is CASSSTGGFGYTF. The CDR3 DNA sequence: TGTGCCAGCTCTTCGACAGGGGGCTTTGGCTACACCTTC.

The CDR3 DNA is TGTGCCAGCAGTTACTCGACCGGGAGAAACACCATATATTTT. Translated, it gives CASSYSTGRNTIYF. The genes are TRBV6-5 and TRBJ1-3, with D unresolved. The CDR3 totals 14 residues. The germline CDR1 and CDR2 sequences are MNHEY and SVGAGI. V lost 0 bases and J lost 5, with 8 bases in between.